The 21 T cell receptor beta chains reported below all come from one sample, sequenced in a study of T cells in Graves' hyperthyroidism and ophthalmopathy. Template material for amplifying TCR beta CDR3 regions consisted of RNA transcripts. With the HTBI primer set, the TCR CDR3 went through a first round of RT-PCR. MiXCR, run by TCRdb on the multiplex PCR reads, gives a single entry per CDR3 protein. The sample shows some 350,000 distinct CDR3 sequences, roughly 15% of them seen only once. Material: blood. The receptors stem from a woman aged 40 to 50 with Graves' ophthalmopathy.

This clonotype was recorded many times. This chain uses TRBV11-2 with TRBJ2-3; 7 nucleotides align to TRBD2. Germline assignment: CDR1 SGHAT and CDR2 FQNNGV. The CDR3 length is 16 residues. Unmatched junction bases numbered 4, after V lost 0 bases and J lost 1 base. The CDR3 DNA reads TGTGCCAGCAGCTTAGAGGGAGGGCTCCGCACAGATACGCAGTATTTT. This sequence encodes CASSLEGGLRTDTQYF. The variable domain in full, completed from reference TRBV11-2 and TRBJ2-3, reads EAGVAQSPRYKIIEKRQSVAFWCNPISGHATLYWYQQILGQGPKLLIQFQNNGVVDDSQLPKDRFSAERLKGVDSTLKIQPAKLEDSAVYLCASSLEGGLRTDTQYFGPGTRLTVL.

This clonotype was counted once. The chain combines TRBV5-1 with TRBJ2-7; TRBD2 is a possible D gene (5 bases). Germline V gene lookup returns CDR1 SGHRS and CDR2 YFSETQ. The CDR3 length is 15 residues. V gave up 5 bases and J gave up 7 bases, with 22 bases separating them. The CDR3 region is CASRPEVGSSGEQYF. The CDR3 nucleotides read TGCGCCAGCAGGCCAGAAGTGGGGAGCTCGGGAGAGCAGTACTTC.

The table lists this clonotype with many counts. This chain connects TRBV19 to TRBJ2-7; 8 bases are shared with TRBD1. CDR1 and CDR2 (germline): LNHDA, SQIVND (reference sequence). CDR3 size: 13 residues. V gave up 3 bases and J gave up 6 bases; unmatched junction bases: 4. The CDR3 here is CASSMVTGAEQYF. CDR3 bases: TGTGCCAGTAGTATGGTGACAGGGGCCGAGCAGTACTTC. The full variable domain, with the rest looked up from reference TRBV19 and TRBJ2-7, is DGGITQSPKYLFRKEGQNVTLSCEQNLNHDAMYWYRQDPGQGLRLIYYSQIVNDFQKGDIAEGYSVSREKKESFPLTVTSAQKNPTAFYLCASSMVTGAEQYFGPGTRLTVT.

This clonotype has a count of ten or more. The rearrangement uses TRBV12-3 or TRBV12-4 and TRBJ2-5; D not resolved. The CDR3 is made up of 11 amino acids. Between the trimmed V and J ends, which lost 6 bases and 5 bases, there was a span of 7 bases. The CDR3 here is CASSLRETQYF. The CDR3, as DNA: TGTGCCAGCAGCTTGAGGGAGACCCAGTACTTC.

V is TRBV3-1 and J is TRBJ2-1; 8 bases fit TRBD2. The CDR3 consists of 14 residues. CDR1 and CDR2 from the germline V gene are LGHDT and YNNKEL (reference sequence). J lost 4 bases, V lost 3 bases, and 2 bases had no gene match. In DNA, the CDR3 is TGTGCCAGCAGCCACGGGACTAGTTACAATGAGCAGTTCTTC. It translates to CASSHGTSYNEQFF.

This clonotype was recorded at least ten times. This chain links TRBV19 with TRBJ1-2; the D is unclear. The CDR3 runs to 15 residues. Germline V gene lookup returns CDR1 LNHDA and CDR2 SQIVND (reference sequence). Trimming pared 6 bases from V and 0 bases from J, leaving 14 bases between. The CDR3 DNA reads TGTGCCAGTAGGAGCGCGGGATCCACTAACTATGGCTACACCTTC. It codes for CASRSAGSTNYGYTF.

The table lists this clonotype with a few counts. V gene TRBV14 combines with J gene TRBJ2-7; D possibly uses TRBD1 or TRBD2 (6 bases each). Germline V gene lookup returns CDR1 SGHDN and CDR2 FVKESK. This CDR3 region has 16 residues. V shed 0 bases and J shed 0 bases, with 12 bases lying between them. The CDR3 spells CASSQEQWGASYEQYF. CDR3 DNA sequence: TGTGCCAGCAGCCAAGAACAGTGGGGGGCCTCCTACGAGCAGTACTTC.

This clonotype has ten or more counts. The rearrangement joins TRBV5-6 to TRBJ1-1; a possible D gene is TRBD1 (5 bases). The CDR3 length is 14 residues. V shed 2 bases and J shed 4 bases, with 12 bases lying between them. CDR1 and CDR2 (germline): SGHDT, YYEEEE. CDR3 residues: CASSFPGYSTEAFF. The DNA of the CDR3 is TGTGCCAGCAGCTTCCCAGGGTACAGCACTGAAGCTTTCTTT.

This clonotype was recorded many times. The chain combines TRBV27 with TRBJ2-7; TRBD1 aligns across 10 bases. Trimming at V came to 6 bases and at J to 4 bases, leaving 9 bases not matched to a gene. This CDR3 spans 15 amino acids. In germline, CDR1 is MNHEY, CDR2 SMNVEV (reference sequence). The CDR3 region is CASSKTGGAGYEQYF. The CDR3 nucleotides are TGTGCCAGCAGCAAGACAGGGGGCGCGGGGTACGAGCAGTACTTC.

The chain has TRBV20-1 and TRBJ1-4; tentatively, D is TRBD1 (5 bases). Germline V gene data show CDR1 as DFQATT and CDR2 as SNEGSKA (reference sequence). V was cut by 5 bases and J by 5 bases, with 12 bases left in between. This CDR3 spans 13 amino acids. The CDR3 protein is CSAPDRPNEKLFF. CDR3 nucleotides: TGCAGTGCTCCTGACAGACCAAATGAAAAACTGTTTTTT.

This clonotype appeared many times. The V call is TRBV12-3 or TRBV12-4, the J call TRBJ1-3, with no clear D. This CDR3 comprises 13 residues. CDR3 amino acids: CASHRGSGNTIYF. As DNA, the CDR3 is TGTGCATCCCACCGGGGATCTGGAAACACCATATATTTT.

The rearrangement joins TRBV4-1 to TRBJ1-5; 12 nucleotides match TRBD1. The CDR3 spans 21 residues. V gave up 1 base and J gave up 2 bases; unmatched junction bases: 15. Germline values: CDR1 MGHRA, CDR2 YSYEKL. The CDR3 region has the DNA TGCGCCAGCAGCCAAGGAGGGAGGGGACAGGGGGCGGATTTTCGCAATCAGCCCCAGCATTTT. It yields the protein CASSQGGRGQGADFRNQPQHF.

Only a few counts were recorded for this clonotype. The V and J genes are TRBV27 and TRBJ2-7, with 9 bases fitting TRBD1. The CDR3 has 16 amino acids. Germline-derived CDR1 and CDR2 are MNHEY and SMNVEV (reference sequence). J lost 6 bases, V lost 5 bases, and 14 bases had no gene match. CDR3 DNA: TGTGCCAGCAGTGCCACACCCGGGACAGGGTCCCCCGAGCAGTACTTC. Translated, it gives CASSATPGTGSPEQYF.

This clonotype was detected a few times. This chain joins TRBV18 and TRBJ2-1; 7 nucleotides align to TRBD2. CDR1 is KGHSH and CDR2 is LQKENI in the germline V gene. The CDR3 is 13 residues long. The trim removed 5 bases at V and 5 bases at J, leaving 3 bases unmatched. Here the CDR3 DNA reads TGTGCCAGCTCAGCGGGACTAAACAATGAGCAGTTCTTC. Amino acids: CASSAGLNNEQFF.

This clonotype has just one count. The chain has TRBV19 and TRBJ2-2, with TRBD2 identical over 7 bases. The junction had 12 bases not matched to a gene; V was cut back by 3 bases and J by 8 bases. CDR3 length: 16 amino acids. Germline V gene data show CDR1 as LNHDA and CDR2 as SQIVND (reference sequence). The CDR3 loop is CASSMRLAETSGELFF. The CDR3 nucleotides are TGTGCCAGTAGTATGAGGCTAGCGGAGACGTCGGGGGAGCTGTTTTTT.

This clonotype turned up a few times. The CDR3 nucleotides read TGTGCCACCCGGGACAGGTACAGGGATGGCTACACCTTC. Translated: CATRDRYRDGYTF. The rearrangement joins TRBV19 to TRBJ1-2, with TRBD1 matching over 8 bases. In germline, CDR1 is LNHDA, CDR2 SQIVND (reference sequence). The CDR3 is made up of 13 amino acids. V gave up 10 bases and J gave up 6 bases; unmatched junction bases: 10. The entire variable domain, with the rest obtained from reference TRBV19 and TRBJ1-2, is as follows: DGGITQSPKYLFRKEGQNVTLSCEQNLNHDAMYWYRQDPGQGLRLIYYSQIVNDFQKGDIAEGYSVSREKKESFPLTVTSAQKNPTAFYLCATRDRYRDGYTFGSGTRLTVV.

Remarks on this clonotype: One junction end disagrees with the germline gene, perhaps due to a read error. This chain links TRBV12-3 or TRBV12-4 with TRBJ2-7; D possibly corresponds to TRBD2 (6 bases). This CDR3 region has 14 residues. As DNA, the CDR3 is TGTGCCTGCAGTTCTCCCGGGGGTAACTACGAGCAGTACTTC. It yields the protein CACSSPGGNYEQYF.

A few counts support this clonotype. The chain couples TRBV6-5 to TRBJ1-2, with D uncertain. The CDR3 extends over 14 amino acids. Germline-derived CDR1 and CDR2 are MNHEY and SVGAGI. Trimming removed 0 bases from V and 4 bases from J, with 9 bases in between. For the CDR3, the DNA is TGTGCCAGCAGTTACTCTCAGAGACCCTATGGCTACACCTTC. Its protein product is CASSYSQRPYGYTF.

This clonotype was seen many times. The CDR3 nucleotides read TGTGCCAGCAGCTCCTCAACAGGGGGCGTTAACTACGAGCAGTACTTC. Translated: CASSSSTGGVNYEQYF. The chain employs TRBV27 and TRBJ2-7, with 9 nucleotides matching TRBD1. This CDR3 has 16 residues. The V segment lost 6 bases and the J segment 3 bases; nucleotides outside the gene matches: 12. Germline assignment: CDR1 MNHEY and CDR2 SMNVEV (reference sequence).

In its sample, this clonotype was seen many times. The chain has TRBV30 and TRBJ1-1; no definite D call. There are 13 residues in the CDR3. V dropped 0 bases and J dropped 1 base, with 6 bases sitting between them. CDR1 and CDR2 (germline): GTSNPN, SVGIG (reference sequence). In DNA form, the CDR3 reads TGTGCCTGGAGTGTGGGAGGGAACACTGAAGCTTTCTTT. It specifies CAWSVGGNTEAFF.

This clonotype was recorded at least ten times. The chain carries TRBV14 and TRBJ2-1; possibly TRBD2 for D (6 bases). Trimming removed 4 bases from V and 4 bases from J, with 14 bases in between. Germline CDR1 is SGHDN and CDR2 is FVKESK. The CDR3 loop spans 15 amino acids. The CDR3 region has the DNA TGTGCCAGCAGCCGTAGGACTGGGAGGTACAATGAGCAGTTCTTC. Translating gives CASSRRTGRYNEQFF.